The entry that follows covers one T cell receptor (beta chain) sequence. This sample is drawn from a study of blood T cell repertoires in COVID-19. Study context: The analysed material was cDNA or gDNA that came from T cells, B-cell-depleted T cells, or PBMCs.

The CDR3 runs 11 residues. From germline, CDR1 is SQVTM and CDR2 ANQGSEA. Trimming cost V 7 bases and J 0 bases, with 6 bases left between them. Membership in each cohort depended on participant-reported clinical history. Cohort 3 recovered donors had two negative PCRs, clearance, or symptom resolution. Clones were sequenced by immunoSEQ multiplex PCR, and TCRdb holds only the in-frame ones, with some missing. This table holds approximately 240,000 clones, 85% to 95% found once. The chain has TRBV29-1 and TRBJ1-1; D not certain. This sequence originates from a woman under 30 who had recovered from COVID-19. Material for sequencing was PBMCs or T cells enriched from blood (not recorded which). Here the CDR3 reads CSALLNTEAFF. In DNA, the CDR3 is TGCAGCGCACTCCTGAACACTGAAGCTTTCTTT. Combining the CDR3 with reference TRBV29-1 and TRBJ1-1 gives the whole variable domain SAVISQKPSRDICQRGTSLTIQCQVDSQVTMMFWYRQQPGQSLTLIATANQGSEATYESGFVIDKFPISRPNLTFSTLTVSNMSPEDSSIYLCSALLNTEAFFGQGTRLTVV.